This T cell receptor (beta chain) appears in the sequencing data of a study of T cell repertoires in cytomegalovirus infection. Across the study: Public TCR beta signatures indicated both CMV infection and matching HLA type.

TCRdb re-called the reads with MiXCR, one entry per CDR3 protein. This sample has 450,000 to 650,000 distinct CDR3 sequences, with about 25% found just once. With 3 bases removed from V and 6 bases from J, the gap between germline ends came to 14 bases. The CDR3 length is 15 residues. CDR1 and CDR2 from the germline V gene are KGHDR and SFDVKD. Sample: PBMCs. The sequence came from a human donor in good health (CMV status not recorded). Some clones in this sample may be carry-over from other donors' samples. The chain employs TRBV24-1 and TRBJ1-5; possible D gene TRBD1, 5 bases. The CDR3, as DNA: TGTGCCACCAGTGATAATAGCAGGGCCTCTCAGCCCCAGCATTTT. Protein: CATSDNSRASQPQHF.